The rows below give T cell receptor beta chains drawn from one sample of a study of tumor T cells in aggressive B-cell lymphoma. Sequenced by immunoSEQ multiplex PCR; TCRdb stores in-frame clones only, minus some. In the table there are approximately 3,000 clones, 85% of which are singletons. Sequenced input: tumor tissue. These receptors all come from an adult with diffuse large B cell lymphoma. Each CDR3 is given with its conserved first and last residue. D genes are given only for firm matches. Size is omitted from some rows. Given values are once, few, many or a class for expanded clones.

clone size: .
J gene: TRBJ1-6
D gene: .
V gene: TRBV6-4
CDR3 DNA: TGTGCCAGCAGTGAACAGGGCGGGAATTCACCCCTCCACTTT
CDR3 protein: CASSEQGGNSPLHF

clone size: .
J gene: TRBJ1-2
D gene: .
V gene: TRBV5-1
CDR3 DNA: TGCGCCAGCAGCTTGGCGCAGGGTCCCCCCTATGGCTACACCTTC
CDR3 protein: CASSLAQGPPYGYTF

clone size: .
J gene: TRBJ1-3
D gene: TRBD1
V gene: TRBV19
CDR3 DNA: TGTGCCAGTAGTATGTACGGGACAGCCTCTGGAAACACCATATATTTT
CDR3 protein: CASSMYGTASGNTIYF

clone size: .
J gene: TRBJ2-7
D gene: TRBD2
V gene: TRBV7-8
CDR3 DNA: TGTGCCAGCAGCTTAGGCCCCCCCTCGCGGGGGGGCTTCGAGCAGTACTTC
CDR3 protein: CASSLGPPSRGGFEQYF

clone size: .
J gene: TRBJ1-1
D gene: .
V gene: TRBV2
CDR3 DNA: TGTGCCAGCAGTGAATACCGCGGGGGGGCTGGGGCAGCTTTCTTT
CDR3 protein: CASSEYRGGAGAAFF

clone size: .
J gene: TRBJ2-7
D gene: TRBD1
V gene: TRBV23-1
CDR3 DNA: TGCGCCAGCAGTCAAATCCGGGGACAGGGTCCCTACGAGCAGTACTTC
CDR3 protein: CASSQIRGQGPYEQYF

clone size: .
J gene: TRBJ2-5
D gene: TRBD1
V gene: TRBV11-2
CDR3 DNA: TGTGCCAGCAGCTTAGGGGAGGGACAGGGACAAGAGACCCAGTACTTC
CDR3 protein: CASSLGEGQGQETQYF

clone size: .
J gene: TRBJ2-7
D gene: TRBD2
V gene: TRBV15
CDR3 DNA: TGTGCCACCAGCACCTCTGGGCGGGGGAGCTACGAGCAGTACTTC
CDR3 protein: CATSTSGRGSYEQYF

clone size: .
J gene: TRBJ2-5
D gene: TRBD1
V gene: TRBV19
CDR3 DNA: TGTGCCAGTAGTTACACATCGACAGGGAAAGAGACCCAGTACTTC
CDR3 protein: CASSYTSTGKETQYF

clone size: .
J gene: TRBJ1-1
D gene: .
V gene: TRBV6-5
CDR3 DNA: TGTGCCAGCAGTTACTCAGGCCGGGGTGGAGCTTTCTTT
CDR3 protein: CASSYSGRGGAFF

clone size: .
J gene: TRBJ2-5
D gene: .
V gene: TRBV7-2
CDR3 DNA: TGTGCCAGCAGGGGCGCTGCGGAGACCCAGTACTTC
CDR3 protein: CASRGAAETQYF

clone size: .
J gene: TRBJ1-2
D gene: .
V gene: TRBV19
CDR3 DNA: TGTGCCAGTAGTAGAGGGATTGGCTATGGCTACACCTTC
CDR3 protein: CASSRGIGYGYTF

clone size: .
J gene: TRBJ2-7
D gene: TRBD2
V gene: TRBV13
CDR3 DNA: TGTGCCAGCAGCTCGAGGGGACTAGCGGGCCCTGAGCAGTACTTC
CDR3 protein: CASSSRGLAGPEQYF

clone size: .
J gene: TRBJ1-1
D gene: .
V gene: TRBV6-6
CDR3 DNA: TGTGCCAGCAGCCTACGGAGAGGGAACACTGAAGCTTTCTTT
CDR3 protein: CASSLRRGNTEAFF

clone size: .
J gene: TRBJ2-3
D gene: TRBD2
V gene: TRBV2
CDR3 DNA: TGTGCCACCCCGGGGGCGGGGGGGCATTTGGGAGATACGCAGTATTTT
CDR3 protein: CATPGAGGHLGDTQYF

clone size: .
J gene: TRBJ1-2
D gene: TRBD1
V gene: TRBV13
CDR3 DNA: TGTGCCAGCAGCTTATCAGGGGGTGGCTACACCTTC
CDR3 protein: CASSLSGGGYTF

clone size: .
J gene: TRBJ1-4
D gene: .
V gene: TRBV6-1
CDR3 DNA: TGTGCCAGCACCTCGGAGGGCACCTGGGGTGAAAAACTGTTTTTT
CDR3 protein: CASTSEGTWGEKLFF

clone size: .
J gene: TRBJ1-1
D gene: .
V gene: TRBV7-9
CDR3 DNA: TGTGCCAGCAGCCTTCCGGACCGGACTGAACGGGCTGAAGCTTTCTTT
CDR3 protein: CASSLPDRTERAEAFF

clone size: .
J gene: TRBJ1-4
D gene: .
V gene: TRBV6-6
CDR3 DNA: TGTGCCAGCAACTCAGAGGAGAGGGCGGCTAATGAAAAACTGTTTTTT
CDR3 protein: CASNSEERAANEKLFF

clone size: .
J gene: TRBJ2-7
D gene: .
V gene: TRBV27
CDR3 DNA: TGTGCCAGCAGGGGGCGACTAGGTGAGCAGTACTTC
CDR3 protein: CASRGRLGEQYF

clone size: once
J gene: TRBJ2-5
D gene: .
V gene: TRBV15
CDR3 DNA: TGTGCCACCAGCACCCGGGTAGGACAGTCCCAAGAGACCCAGTACTTC
CDR3 protein: CATSTRVGQSQETQYF

clone size: .
J gene: TRBJ1-2
D gene: TRBD1
V gene: TRBV29-1
CDR3 DNA: TGCAGCGTTGTTGGGGGGGACAGGACCAACTATGGCTACACCTTC
CDR3 protein: CSVVGGDRTNYGYTF

clone size: once
J gene: TRBJ2-7
D gene: .
V gene: TRBV5-3
CDR3 DNA: TGTGCCAGAGATCTCCGGGACACCTCCTACGAGCAGTACTTC
CDR3 protein: CARDLRDTSYEQYF

clone size: .
J gene: TRBJ1-1
D gene: .
V gene: TRBV10-3
CDR3 DNA: TGTGCCATCAGGATGGGACAGAACACTGAAGCTTTCTTT
CDR3 protein: CAIRMGQNTEAFF

clone size: .
J gene: TRBJ1-2
D gene: .
V gene: TRBV7-8
CDR3 DNA: TGTGCCAGCAGCGCCCAGTTTGCCCAGGGGTATGGCTACACCTTC
CDR3 protein: CASSAQFAQGYGYTF

clone size: .
J gene: TRBJ2-2
D gene: TRBD2
V gene: TRBV5-1
CDR3 DNA: TGCGCCAGCAGCTTGGGAGGCGGGGGGGCCCGGACCGGGGAGCTGTTTTTT
CDR3 protein: CASSLGGGGARTGELFF

clone size: .
J gene: TRBJ1-1
D gene: .
V gene: TRBV21-1
CDR3 DNA: TGTGCCAGCAGCCTTTACGCAGACCTACCCAGCGCTGAAGCTTTCTTT
CDR3 protein: CASSLYADLPSAEAFF

clone size: once
J gene: TRBJ2-1
D gene: TRBD2
V gene: TRBV18
CDR3 DNA: TGTGCCAGCTCAGGACTAGCGGATGCCTACAATGAGCAGTTCTTC
CDR3 protein: CASSGLADAYNEQFF

clone size: .
J gene: TRBJ1-5
D gene: .
V gene: TRBV15
CDR3 DNA: TGTGCCACCAGCGGGCCCCCGGAGCCCCAGCATTTT
CDR3 protein: CATSGPPEPQHF

clone size: .
J gene: TRBJ2-1
D gene: .
V gene: TRBV7-2
CDR3 DNA: TGTGCCAGCAGCCCCGCTCCCTCTGAGTACAATGAGCAGTTCTTC
CDR3 protein: CASSPAPSEYNEQFF

clone size: .
J gene: TRBJ2-1
D gene: TRBD2
V gene: TRBV19
CDR3 DNA: TGTGCCAGTATGGGACTAGCGGGGAGAAACTACAATGAGCAGTTCTTC
CDR3 protein: CASMGLAGRNYNEQFF